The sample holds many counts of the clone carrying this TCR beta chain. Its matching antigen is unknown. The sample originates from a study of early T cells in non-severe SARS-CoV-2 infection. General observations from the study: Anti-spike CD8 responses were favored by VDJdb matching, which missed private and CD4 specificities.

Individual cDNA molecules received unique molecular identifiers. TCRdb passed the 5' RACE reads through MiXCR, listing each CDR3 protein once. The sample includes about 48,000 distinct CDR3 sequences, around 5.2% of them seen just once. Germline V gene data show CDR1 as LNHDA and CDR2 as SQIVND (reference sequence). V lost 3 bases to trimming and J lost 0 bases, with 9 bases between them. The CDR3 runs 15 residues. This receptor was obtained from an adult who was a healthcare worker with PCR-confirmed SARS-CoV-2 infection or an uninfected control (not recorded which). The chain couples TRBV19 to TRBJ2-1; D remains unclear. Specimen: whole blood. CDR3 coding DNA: TGTGCCAGTAGTATTGCGAGGAGCTCCTACAATGAGCAGTTCTTC. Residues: CASSIARSSYNEQFF. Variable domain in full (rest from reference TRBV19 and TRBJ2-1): DGGITQSPKYLFRKEGQNVTLSCEQNLNHDAMYWYRQDPGQGLRLIYYSQIVNDFQKGDIAEGYSVSREKKESFPLTVTSAQKNPTAFYLCASSIARSSYNEQFFGPGTRLTVL.